These T cell receptor beta chains were read from a single sample in a study of human T cells and chemical hapten exposure. MiXCR, applied by TCRdb to the RACE reads, yields one record per CDR3 protein. Among approximately 80,000 distinct CDR3 sequences listed, approximately 10% were seen once. The material sequenced was whole blood, taken in connection with sensitization to the hapten diphenylcyclopropenone (DPC). These receptor sequences come from a woman in her twenties or thirties with alopecia areata. Some clones in this sample may be carry-over from other donors' samples. Each CDR3 is given with its conserved first and last residue. Each record gives: clone size, D gene, V gene, J gene, CDR3 DNA, CDR3 protein. The D gene is left open where the match is weak. Size is omitted from some rows. Given values are once, few, many or a class for expanded clones.

few	TRBD1	TRBV7-9	TRBJ2-2	TGTGCCAGCAGCGGAGCCGGGACAGCGAACACCGGGGAGCTGTTTTTT	CASSGAGTANTGELFF
few	TRBD2	TRBV11-1	TRBJ2-3	TGTGCCAGCAGCCGAGGGACTAGCTTCCCAGATACGCAGTATTTT	CASSRGTSFPDTQYF
many	-	TRBV12-3/TRBV12-4	TRBJ1-1	TGTGCCAGCAGTAAACTTTCCACTGAAGCTTTCTTT	CASSKLSTEAFF
-	TRBD1	TRBV27	TRBJ2-7	TGTGCCAGCAGTTCACTCTACCAGGGGGACGAGCAGTACTTC	CASSSLYQGDEQYF
many	-	TRBV4-2	TRBJ1-5	TGTGCCAGCAGCCAAAGCGATAGCAATCAGCCCCAGCATTTT	CASSQSDSNQPQHF
many	-	TRBV5-5	TRBJ1-1	TGTGCCAGCAGCTTGGCGGCAGGGATTCGGACTGAAGCTTTCTTT	CASSLAAGIRTEAFF
few	-	TRBV7-2	TRBJ2-5	TGTGCCAGCAGCTTTCAGGGGCGGGAGACCCAGTACTTC	CASSFQGRETQYF
many	-	TRBV19	TRBJ1-2	TGTGCCAGTAGTGGTACAAGTAACTATGGCTACACCTTC	CASSGTSNYGYTF
-	TRBD1	TRBV28	TRBJ2-7	TGTGCCAGCAGTCTGGACAGGGGAGGGGGCGAGCAGTACTTC	CASSLDRGGGEQYF
many	-	TRBV4-3	TRBJ2-4	TGCGCCAGCAGCCAAGATTTTAAGGTCAAAAACATTCAGTACTTC	CASSQDFKVKNIQYF
many	-	TRBV5-1	TRBJ1-1	TGCGCCAGCAGCTTTGAACAGGGGAACACTGAAGCTTTCTTT	CASSFEQGNTEAFF
-	-	TRBV6-5	TRBJ1-1	TGTGCCAGCAGTTACGGGAGATACACTGAAGCTTTCTTT	CASSYGRYTEAFF
-	-	TRBV4-3	TRBJ2-2	TGCGCCAGCAGCCAAGTTCCGTTCCGGGAGCTGTTTTTT	CASSQVPFRELFF
few	-	TRBV7-2	TRBJ1-2	TGTGCCAGCAGCCCTTTCGTCGAGGGCCCCTATGGCTACACCTTC	CASSPFVEGPYGYTF
few	-	TRBV3-1	TRBJ1-6	TGTGCCAGCAGCCAAGGAGCAGGGACATCGAGACCCCTCCACTTT	CASSQGAGTSRPLHF
-	-	TRBV3-1	TRBJ2-7	TGTGCCAGCAGCCCCCGGGGCTTCGAGCAGTACTTC	CASSPRGFEQYF